A single T cell receptor (beta chain) is shown here with its context. Its antigen is as yet unknown. Repertoires were generated with immunoSEQ multiplex PCR, while TCRdb's copy carries only in-frame clones and drops some. This sample yields 2 million to 2.5 million clones, of which around 95% are seen a single time; around 0.13% belongs to the top ten. Each sample came from a Caucasian adult donor living in Nashville, Tennessee. Germline CDR1 MDHEN, CDR2 SYDVKM. The ends lost 6 bases at V and 4 bases at J; junction bases unmatched: 5. The CDR3 runs 15 residues. The data belong to a study of shared clonotypes between healthy human individuals. Study in general: A donor's plate count was three for CD4 naive and three for CD4 memory; CD8 naive had two and CD8 memory one. Study outcomes and limitations: Rarefaction analysis demonstrated incomplete sorted-subset sequencing notwithstanding large depth. When naive CD4 clonotypes were compared across a handful of donors, approximately 4.9% were shared.

The origin of this receptor is a man aged 18 to 35 in good health. The sequencing sample was made of naive CD4+ T cells sorted from blood. Subset here: CD45RA+ positively selected. The chain links TRBV28 to TRBJ1-4; 10 nucleotides align to TRBD1. This CDR3 is CASRDDRGLNEKLFF. As DNA, the CDR3 is TGTGCCAGCAGGGACGACAGGGGGCTTAATGAAAAACTGTTTTTT.